This TCR beta chain was observed in a study of T-cell reconstitution after alpha-beta-depleted transplantation in children. The TCRbeta library was prepared with unique molecular identifiers. TCRdb ran MiXCR on the PCR reads and lists one entry per CDR3 protein. The profile shows about 500,000 distinct CDR3 sequences, approximately 32% of them singletons. CDR1 is SQVTM and CDR2 is ANQGSEA in the germline V gene. The V gene lost 6 bases and the J gene lost 0 bases, with 17 bases spanning the gap. This CDR3 has 15 amino acids. The chain employs TRBV29-1 and TRBJ1-2; D may be TRBD1 (5 bases). The material sequenced was PBMCs from the stem cell graft donor, taken from the stem cell graft. The TCR sequence derives from a human donor who donated a stem cell graft to a child with aplastic anemia. CDR3 residues: CSVENRRDPNYGYTF. CDR3 DNA sequence: TGCAGCGTCGAAAACCGCCGGGACCCTAACTATGGCTACACCTTC.